Shown below are 10 T cell receptor beta chains from a single sample sequenced in a study of cytomegalovirus exposure and HLA in healthy donors. The PCR ran on 60 Vbeta and 13 Jbeta primers. Assay: immunoSEQ multiplex PCR; the TCRdb copy retains only in-frame clones and omits some. In all, the sample yields tens of thousands of clones. The sequenced material came from PBMCs. Receptors were obtained from a female donor in good health and CMV-seropositive.

The rearrangement joins TRBV11-2 to TRBJ2-7; D might be TRBD2 (6 bases). This CDR3 is 12 amino acids long. Germline CDR1 reads SGHAT; CDR2 reads FQNNGV. V was shortened by 6 bases and J by 6 bases, with 12 bases between the two germline ends. The CDR3 DNA sequence: TGTGCCAGCAGGAATCCGGGGGTCGAGCAGTACTTC. Translation gives CASRNPGVEQYF. The whole variable domain, filled in from reference TRBV11-2 and TRBJ2-7, reads EAGVAQSPRYKIIEKRQSVAFWCNPISGHATLYWYQQILGQGPKLLIQFQNNGVVDDSQLPKDRFSAERLKGVDSTLKIQPAKLEDSAVYLCASRNPGVEQYFGPGTRLTVT.

V is TRBV2 and J is TRBJ2-7; D gene unclear. CDR1 and CDR2 (germline): SNHLY, FYNNEI. The V end lost 7 bases, the J end lost 0 bases, and 10 bases lay between the germline ends. CDR3 size: 13 residues. CDR3 coding DNA: TGTGCCAGCAAGATGACAAGCTCCTACGAGCAGTACTTC. Residues: CASKMTSSYEQYF.

This chain uses TRBV6-9 with TRBJ2-5; D might be TRBD2 (5 bases). Trimming cost V 7 bases and J 2 bases, with 11 bases left between them. CDR3 size: 13 residues. The germline V gene encodes CDR1 MNHGY and CDR2 SVAAGI. In nucleotides, the CDR3 is TGTGCCAGCACAGCACCGGGGCAAGAGACCCAGTACTTC. It yields the protein CASTAPGQETQYF.

The chain combines TRBV27 with TRBJ1-2; TRBD1 agrees at 7 bases. J lost 0 bases, V lost 4 bases, and 8 bases had no gene match. There are 16 residues in the CDR3. Germline values: CDR1 MNHEY, CDR2 SMNVEV (reference sequence). CDR3 nucleotides: TGTGCCAGCAGTTCGACAGGGCGGGCGGCTAACTATGGCTACACCTTC. It translates to CASSSTGRAANYGYTF.

V usage is TRBV15 and J usage is TRBJ2-1, with 12 nucleotides matching TRBD2. In germline, CDR1 is LNHNV, CDR2 YYDKDF (reference sequence). V trimming: 3 bases; J trimming: 5 bases; junction bases outside the gene matches: 26. The length of the CDR3 is 23 residues. The CDR3: CATSRAGTGASGREDLTDNEQFF. CDR3 nucleotides: TGTGCCACCAGCAGGGCCGGGACAGGGGCTAGCGGGAGGGAAGACTTAACCGACAATGAGCAGTTCTTC.

The chain combines TRBV9 with TRBJ2-7; TRBD1 matches at 9 bases. The ends lost 0 bases at V and 3 bases at J; junction bases unmatched: 4. Germline CDR1 and CDR2: SGDLS and YYNGEE. The CDR3 has 15 amino acids. CDR3 protein: CASSVGATGGYEQYF. The CDR3 DNA reads as TGTGCCAGCAGCGTAGGGGCGACAGGGGGCTACGAGCAGTACTTC.

V is TRBV6-5 and J is TRBJ2-7; D possibly corresponds to TRBD1 (6 bases). Per the germline V gene, CDR1 is MNHEY and CDR2 is SVGAGI. Between the trimmed V and J ends, which lost 7 bases and 4 bases, there was a span of 14 bases. This CDR3 has 13 amino acids. The CDR3 DNA reads TGTGCCAGCATAGGGCAGGGGCCGTACGAGCAGTACTTC. It yields the protein CASIGQGPYEQYF.

This chain links TRBV9 with TRBJ2-7; 7 bases line up with TRBD1. CDR1 SGDLS and CDR2 YYNGEE come from the germline V gene. V lost 0 bases, J lost 7 bases, and 7 bases stayed unmatched. CDR3 length equals 14 residues. The CDR3, as DNA: TGTGCCAGCAGCGTAGAGGGACAGTATTCGGAGCAGTACTTC. It translates to CASSVEGQYSEQYF. Looking up the rest from reference TRBV9 and TRBJ2-7 gives the full variable domain: DSGVTQTPKHLITATGQRVTLRCSPRSGDLSVYWYQQSLDQGLQFLIQYYNGEERAKGNILERFSAQQFPDLHSELNLSSLELGDSALYFCASSVEGQYSEQYFGPGTRLTVT.

The rearrangement uses TRBV18 and TRBJ2-7; 8 positions agree with TRBD1. In germline, CDR1 is KGHSH, CDR2 LQKENI. The CDR3 is 12 amino acids. V trimming: 8 bases; J trimming: 2 bases; junction bases outside the gene matches: 2. CDR3 DNA sequence: TGTGCCAGCGCGGGACAGGCCTACGAGCAGTACTTC. As protein: CASAGQAYEQYF. The entire variable domain, with the rest obtained from reference TRBV18 and TRBJ2-7, is as follows: NAGVMQNPRHLVRRRGQEARLRCSPMKGHSHVYWYRQLPEEGLKFMVYLQKENIIDESGMPKERFSAEFPKEGPSILRIQQVVRGDSAAYFCASAGQAYEQYFGPGTRLTVT.

The chain links TRBV4-1 to TRBJ2-3; D perhaps matches TRBD1 (5 bases). This CDR3 region has 15 residues. Germline lookup yields CDR1 MGHRA and CDR2 YSYEKL. Trimming took 0 bases from V and 5 from J, leaving 12 bases between them. The CDR3 DNA reads as TGCGCCAGCAGCCAAGAGGGGCAGGCGCTAGATACGCAGTATTTT. This encodes CASSQEGQALDTQYF.